Presented here are 14 T cell receptor beta chains from one specimen sequenced in a study of T cells after posttransplantation cyclophosphamide. Cells defined as naive were viable CD3+CD4+ or CD3+CD8+ and CCR7+CD45RA+CD45RO-CD95-CD27+CD28+. Profiling relied on immunoSEQ multiplex PCR, and the TCRdb table lists in-frame clones only, not all of them. In the table there are about 32,000 clones, 90% to 95% of which are singletons. The material sequenced was naive CD4+ T cells sorted from blood. Receptor source: a man between 25 and 39 years old in good health and a related stem cell transplant donor.

The rearrangement uses TRBV7-2 and TRBJ1-1, with no clear D. Germline-derived CDR1 and CDR2 are SGHTA and FQGNSA. Deletions cut 6 bases from V and 0 bases from J, with 11 bases between. The CDR3 loop spans 14 amino acids. The CDR3 sequence is CASRTRTMNTEAFF. DNA of the CDR3: TGTGCCAGCAGGACACGTACCATGAACACTGAAGCTTTCTTT. The whole variable domain, remainder taken from reference TRBV7-2 and TRBJ1-1, is GAGVSQSPSNKVTEKGKDVELRCDPISGHTALYWYRQSLGQGLEFLIYFQGNSAPDKSGLPSDRFSAERTGGSVSTLTIQRTQQEDSAVYLCASRTRTMNTEAFFGQGTRLTVV.

V gene TRBV9 combines with J gene TRBJ2-5; 8 nucleotides agree with TRBD1. Trimming removed 4 bases from V and 1 base from J; junction bases left unmatched: 3. Germline V lookup: CDR1 SGDLS, CDR2 YYNGEE. The CDR3 extends over 14 amino acids. As DNA, the CDR3 is TGTGCCAGCAGCCAGGGACAGGTCCAAGAGACCCAGTACTTC. This gives the protein CASSQGQVQETQYF.

This chain uses TRBV9 with TRBJ1-2; possible D gene TRBD1, 5 bases. This CDR3 has 14 amino acids. In germline, CDR1 is SGDLS, CDR2 YYNGEE. Trimming took 0 bases from V and 3 from J, leaving 9 bases between them. The CDR3 DNA sequence: TGTGCCAGCAGCGTAGCTGTAGGGGACTATGGCTACACCTTC. Translated: CASSVAVGDYGYTF.

This chain uses TRBV14 with TRBJ1-4; 7 nucleotides line up with TRBD1. In germline, CDR1 is SGHDN, CDR2 FVKESK. The CDR3 is 16 residues long. Losses at the gene ends were 3 bases for V and 3 bases for J; bases not matched to a gene: 7. The CDR3 protein is CASSQISGTANEKLFF. CDR3 coding DNA: TGTGCCAGCAGCCAGATTTCCGGGACAGCTAATGAAAAACTGTTTTTT. Using reference TRBV14 and TRBJ1-4 for the parts outside the CDR3, the full variable domain is EAGVTQFPSHSVIEKGQTVTLRCDPISGHDNLYWYRRVMGKEIKFLLHFVKESKQDESGMPNNRFLAERTGGTYSTLKVQPAELEDSGVYFCASSQISGTANEKLFFGSGTQLSVL.

This chain links TRBV2 with TRBJ2-1; D possibly corresponds to TRBD1 (6 bases). Trimming removed 4 bases from V and 2 bases from J, with 6 bases in between. This CDR3 comprises 13 residues. CDR1 and CDR2 (germline): SNHLY, FYNNEI. CDR3 in amino acids: CASSGTAYNEQFF. CDR3 coding DNA: TGTGCCAGCAGTGGGACAGCCTACAATGAGCAGTTCTTC.

The J gene is TRBJ2-7, the V gene TRBV29-1; the match to TRBD2 covers 7 bases. The CDR3 runs 14 residues. From germline, CDR1 is SQVTM and CDR2 ANQGSEA. The V segment lost 7 bases and the J segment 5 bases; nucleotides outside the gene matches: 14. The DNA of the CDR3 is TGCAGCGCTCTCCGGGGGGACCCTGGCAACGAGCAGTACTTC. This translates into CSALRGDPGNEQYF.

The chain couples TRBV19 to TRBJ1-1, with 9 bases aligning to TRBD1. This CDR3 has 15 residues. V lost 7 bases to trimming and J lost 6 bases; unmatched junction nucleotides: 12. The germline gives CDR1 LNHDA, CDR2 SQIVND (reference sequence). CDR3 in DNA: TGTGCCAGTATCCACCCACAGGGGGCCAGAGCTGAAGCTTTCTTT. Amino acids: CASIHPQGARAEAFF.

The genes are TRBV6-5 and TRBJ1-2; the D is unclear. This CDR3 region has 15 residues. CDR1 is MNHEY, CDR2 SVGAGI, per germline. V lost 7 bases and J lost 3, with 18 bases in between. Here the CDR3 DNA reads TGTGCCAGCACCGCCACAGTGGGCAGGTACTATGGCTACACCTTC. Translated: CASTATVGRYYGYTF.

Worth noting for this clone: The junction departs from the called germline gene at one end, perhaps through a read error. The V gene is TRBV6-5, the J gene TRBJ1-6, with D unresolved. Germline CDR1 is MNHEY and CDR2 is SVGAGI. This CDR3 region has 13 residues. CDR3 residues: CASSLGANAPLHF. The CDR3 DNA is TGTGCCAGCAGTTTGGGCGCTAATGCACCCCTCCACTTT.

The genes are TRBV2 and TRBJ1-2; D gene uncertain. Trimming stripped 3 bases from V and 1 base from J, with 3 bases between. The CDR3 is 12 amino acids. Germline CDR1 and CDR2: SNHLY and FYNNEI. The CDR3 reads CASSDLNYGYTF. CDR3 nucleotides: TGTGCCAGCAGTGACCTTAACTATGGCTACACCTTC.

This clone has more than one count but fewer than ten. The rearrangement links TRBV2 to TRBJ1-1, with no clear D. V was shortened by 8 bases and J by 10 bases, with 11 bases between the two germline ends. Germline CDR1 reads SNHLY; CDR2 reads FYNNEI. This CDR3 has 10 amino acids. Written as DNA, the CDR3 is TGTGCCAGCTCTACTGAGAGAGCTTTCTTT. Translated, it gives CASSTERAFF.

This sequence joins TRBV9 and TRBJ1-1; D gene uncertain. The CDR3 is made up of 16 amino acids. Germline loops: CDR1 SGDLS, CDR2 YYNGEE. V was trimmed by 0 bases and J by 0 bases, leaving 12 bases between them. The chain's CDR3 is CASSVGSRQLNTEAFF. CDR3 nucleotide sequence: TGTGCCAGCAGCGTAGGGAGTAGGCAGTTGAACACTGAAGCTTTCTTT.

V and J are TRBV9 and TRBJ2-1; a weak D match, TRBD1 (6 bases). The V end lost 0 bases, the J end lost 6 bases, and 19 bases lay between the germline ends. The CDR3 has 17 amino acids. From germline, CDR1 is SGDLS and CDR2 YYNGEE. The CDR3 is CASSVATGTTVVNEQFF. CDR3 sequence (DNA): TGTGCCAGCAGCGTAGCAACCGGGACAACTGTAGTCAATGAGCAGTTCTTC.

This chain connects TRBV5-4 to TRBJ1-2, with D maybe TRBD1 (6 bases). The germline V gene encodes CDR1 SGHNT and CDR2 YYREEE (reference sequence). Trimming removed 3 bases at V and 3 bases at J, with 15 bases between. The CDR3 runs 15 residues. The CDR3 here is CASSSPGQLYYGYTF. The CDR3, as DNA: TGTGCCAGCAGCTCACCGGGACAACTATACTATGGCTACACCTTC. Filled out from reference TRBV5-4 and TRBJ1-2, the complete variable domain reads ETGVTQSPTHLIKTRGQQVTLRCSSQSGHNTVSWYQQALGQGPQFIFQYYREEENGRGNFPPRFSGLQFPNYSSELNVNALELDDSALYLCASSSPGQLYYGYTFGSGTRLTVV.